This T cell receptor (beta chain) stems from a study of shared clonotypes between healthy human individuals. In the study overall: Each donor's CD8 memory used one plate, CD8 naive two, each CD4 subset three.

A remark on this clone: The antigen remains unidentified.

Between the trimmed V and J ends, which lost 2 bases and 4 bases, there was a span of 12 bases. The CDR3 has 15 residues. The V gene's germline CDR1 is SGDLS and CDR2 YYNGEE. The study, taken as a whole, reports: Only blood underwent sampling, and tissue repertoires likely differ. Memory subsets had estimated richness that was generally smaller than that of naive subsets.

Repertoires were generated with immunoSEQ multiplex PCR, while TCRdb's copy carries only in-frame clones and drops some. There are around 2.5 million clones in the sample; roughly 93% occur only once, and about 0.34% lies in the top ten. This sequence originates from a man younger than 35 in good health. Some clones in this sample may be carry-over from other donors' samples. V is TRBV9 and J is TRBJ2-2; the D is unclear. The sample consisted of naive CD4+ T cells from PBMCs. Subset specified: CD45RA+ positively selected. CDR3 residues: CASSVEPVGTGELFF. CDR3 coding DNA: TGTGCCAGCAGCGTGGAACCCGTCGGCACCGGGGAGCTGTTTTTT.